The T cell receptor beta chain under discussion was sequenced for a study of blood T cell repertoires in COVID-19 (dated by TCRdb to 2020 to 2022). Broadly, across the study: Samples covering the acute and convalescent phases of COVID-19 were provided by collaborators in the United States, Italy and Spain. The material from the prospective study consisted of cDNA or gDNA derived from T cells, B-cell-depleted T cells, or PBMCs. Subjects who had been exposed to COVID-19, were actively infected with it, or had recovered from it provided the deeply sampled blood TCRbeta repertoires that made up the dataset. The repertoires were released in a freely available public database intended as a resource for research on the immune response to SARS-CoV-2. Samples were obtained from the ongoing ImmuneRACE study (first 160 participants) and from some 1,300 subjects provided by 6 global collaborators. The sample metadata nearly always contained a de-identified subject ID, COVID-19 status, age in years and sex. Where available, HLA class I and class II types were taken from metadata supplied by the sample provider and were not determined by assay-based typing.

In the case of this clone: It has no known antigen specificity. The sample holds no much larger clone one base away, and base qualities are not on file.

Findings and caveats that apply to the study as a whole: Clinical and demographic metadata were provided uncurated, with the amount varying by source and participant.

V drops 3 bases and J drops 5 bases, leaving 13 bases in between. From the cysteine through the phenylalanine, the CDR3 covers 14 amino acids. Of all the DNA, just the CDR3 is kept, 42 bases in frame from base 1. Sequences ENHRY (CDR1) and SYGVKD (CDR2) are obtained from the germline V gene. Each collaborating institution followed its own protocols to collect whole blood in K2EDTA tubes. For TCRbeta analysis, collaborators shipped samples as frozen whole blood, isolated PBMCs, or DNA extracted from either of those sample types. The immunoSEQ Assay, a bias-controlled multiplex PCR, was used to amplify TCRbeta CDR3 regions from genomic DNA. The paper's processing steps were these. Nucleated cell counts per sample were estimated from amplification of reference gene primers within the assay. To quantify the absolute abundance of each unique TCRbeta CDR3 rearrangement, sequence reads were collapsed and filtered. For each sample, productive Simpson clonality was calculated as the square root of Simpson's diversity index across productive rearrangements. TCRdb's version of the immuneACCESS table is confined to in-frame rearrangements and falls short of the full clone set. An unresolved V gene accounts for under half of the shortfall where checked; the remainder is of unknown origin. The DNA was the basis for D and trimming; V, J and clone size are from that table. The sample yields roughly 100,000 clones; 87% were counted once. The ten largest make up about 6.3% of the sample.

Sequenced material: peripheral blood. The rearranged segments are TRBV10-3 and TRBJ2-5; a tentative D call is TRBD2 (5 bases match). This TCR was recovered from a human donor in a cohort sampled during active COVID-19. The CDR3 protein sequence reads: CAISDAGLGETQYF. The DNA reads as follows: TGTGCCATCAGTGATGCAGGACTTGGGGAGACCCAGTACTTC.